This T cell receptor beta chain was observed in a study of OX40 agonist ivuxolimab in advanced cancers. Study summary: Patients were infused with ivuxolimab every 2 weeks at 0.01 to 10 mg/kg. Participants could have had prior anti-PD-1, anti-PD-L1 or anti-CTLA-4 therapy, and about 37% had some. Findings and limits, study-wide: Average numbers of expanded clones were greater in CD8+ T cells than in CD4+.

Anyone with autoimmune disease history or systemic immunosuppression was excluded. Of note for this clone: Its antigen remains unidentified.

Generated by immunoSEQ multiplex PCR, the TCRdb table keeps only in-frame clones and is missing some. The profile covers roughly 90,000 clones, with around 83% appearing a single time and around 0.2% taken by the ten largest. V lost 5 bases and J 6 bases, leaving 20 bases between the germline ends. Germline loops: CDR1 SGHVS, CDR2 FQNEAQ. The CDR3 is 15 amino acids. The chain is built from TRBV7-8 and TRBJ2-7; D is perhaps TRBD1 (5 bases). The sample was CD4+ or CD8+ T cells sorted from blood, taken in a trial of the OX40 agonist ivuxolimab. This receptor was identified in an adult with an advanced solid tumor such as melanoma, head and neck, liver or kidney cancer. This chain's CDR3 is CASSDLSSLGVEQYF. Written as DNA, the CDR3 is TGTGCCAGCAGCGACCTTTCATCCCTAGGGGTCGAGCAGTACTTC.